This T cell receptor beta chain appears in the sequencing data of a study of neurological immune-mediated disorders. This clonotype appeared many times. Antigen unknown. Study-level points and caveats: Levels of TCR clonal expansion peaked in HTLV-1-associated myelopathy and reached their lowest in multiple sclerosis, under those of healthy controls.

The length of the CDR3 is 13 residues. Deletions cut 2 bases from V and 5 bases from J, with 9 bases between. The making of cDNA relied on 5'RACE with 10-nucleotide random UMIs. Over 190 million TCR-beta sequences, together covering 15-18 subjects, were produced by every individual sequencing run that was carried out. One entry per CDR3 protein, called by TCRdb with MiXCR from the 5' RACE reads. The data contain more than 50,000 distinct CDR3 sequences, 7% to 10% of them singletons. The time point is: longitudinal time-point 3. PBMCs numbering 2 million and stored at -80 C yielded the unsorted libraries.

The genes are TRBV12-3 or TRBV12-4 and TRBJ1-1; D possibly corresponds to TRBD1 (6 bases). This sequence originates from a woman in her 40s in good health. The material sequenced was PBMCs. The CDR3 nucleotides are TGTGCCAGCAGTTTACAGGGGTATACTGAAGCTTTCTTT. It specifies CASSLQGYTEAFF.